A selection of T cell receptor beta chains follows, all from one sample in a study of T cell responses to AZD1222 COVID-19 vaccine. Libraries were prepared by immunoSEQ multiplex PCR; TCRdb keeps only in-frame clonotypes and omits some of them. The table records more than 140,000 clones, more than 75% of them present only once. The sample consisted of peripheral blood, taken on day 0 of AZD1222 vaccination. The source is an adult in good health. Each CDR3 is given with its conserved first and last residue. D genes are given only for firm matches. Clone size appears in some rows only: once, few, many, or a class for an expanded clone.

CDR3 DNA: TGTGCCAGTAGTATAAAGGGCTCCTACGAGCAGTACTTC
CDR3 protein: CASSIKGSYEQYF
J gene: TRBJ2-7
V gene: TRBV19
D gene: .
clone size: once

CDR3 DNA: TGTGCCAGCAGTGAAGCGCGGAGGCGGTCGACAGATACGCAGTATTTT
CDR3 protein: CASSEARRRSTDTQYF
J gene: TRBJ2-3
V gene: TRBV6-1
D gene: .
clone size: .

CDR3 DNA: TGTGGAGGAGACCAGGGTGATACCTACGAGCAGTACTTC
CDR3 protein: CGGDQGDTYEQYF
J gene: TRBJ2-7
V gene: TRBV2
D gene: .
clone size: .

CDR3 DNA: TGTGCCAGTAGTATAGTAGGGATGGGCACCGGGGAGCTGTTTTTT
CDR3 protein: CASSIVGMGTGELFF
J gene: TRBJ2-2
V gene: TRBV19
D gene: .
clone size: .

CDR3 DNA: TGTGCCAGCAGTTACTTAGGGAGTGAGACCCAGTACTTC
CDR3 protein: CASSYLGSETQYF
J gene: TRBJ2-5
V gene: TRBV6-2/TRBV6-3
D gene: .
clone size: .

CDR3 DNA: TGTGCCAGCAGTGAACCTTTCGTCCAGTACGAGCAGTACTTC
CDR3 protein: CASSEPFVQYEQYF
J gene: TRBJ2-7
V gene: TRBV6-1
D gene: .
clone size: .

CDR3 DNA: TGTGCCAGCAGCGTAGCTGGGGTAGCCCCCTACAATGAGCAGTTCTTC
CDR3 protein: CASSVAGVAPYNEQFF
J gene: TRBJ2-1
V gene: TRBV9
D gene: .
clone size: .

CDR3 DNA: TGTGCCAGCAGTTACAGGGACTATGGCTACACCTTC
CDR3 protein: CASSYRDYGYTF
J gene: TRBJ1-2
V gene: TRBV28
D gene: .
clone size: .

CDR3 DNA: TGTGCCAGTAGCCTATCCGTGGGGTATAGCAATCAGCCCCAGCATTTT
CDR3 protein: CASSLSVGYSNQPQHF
J gene: TRBJ1-5
V gene: TRBV19
D gene: .
clone size: .

CDR3 DNA: TGTGCCACCAGCAAAATACCGGGACAGGGTTCGGATTACGAGCAGTACTTC
CDR3 protein: CATSKIPGQGSDYEQYF
J gene: TRBJ2-7
V gene: TRBV15
D gene: TRBD1
clone size: .

CDR3 DNA: TGTGCCAGCAGCACCTTGGGTTCCGATAATTCACCCCTCCACTTT
CDR3 protein: CASSTLGSDNSPLHF
J gene: TRBJ1-6
V gene: TRBV5-6
D gene: .
clone size: .

CDR3 DNA: TGTGCCAGCAGTTTTGGGCGGAACACCGCTTACGAGCAGTACTTC
CDR3 protein: CASSFGRNTAYEQYF
J gene: TRBJ2-7
V gene: TRBV28
D gene: .
clone size: .

CDR3 DNA: TGTGCCAGCAGCACTAATCCCCAGCTAGTTTTAAGCACAGATACGCAGTATTTT
CDR3 protein: CASSTNPQLVLSTDTQYF
J gene: TRBJ2-3
V gene: TRBV7-8
D gene: .
clone size: .

CDR3 DNA: TGTGCCAGCAGTCCCGGGACGGGATATGGCTACACCTTC
CDR3 protein: CASSPGTGYGYTF
J gene: TRBJ1-2
V gene: TRBV7-2
D gene: .
clone size: .

CDR3 DNA: TGTGCCAGCAGTTACCCCGGAGGACAGGCATCCTATGGCTACACCTTC
CDR3 protein: CASSYPGGQASYGYTF
J gene: TRBJ1-2
V gene: TRBV6-6
D gene: TRBD1
clone size: .

CDR3 DNA: TGTGCCAGCACAGGGGGCACAGATACGCAGTATTTT
CDR3 protein: CASTGGTDTQYF
J gene: TRBJ2-3
V gene: TRBV28
D gene: .
clone size: .

CDR3 DNA: TGTGCCAGCAGCTTCTGGGACAGGGACGGGGAGCTGTTTTTT
CDR3 protein: CASSFWDRDGELFF
J gene: TRBJ2-2
V gene: TRBV7-9
D gene: TRBD1
clone size: .

CDR3 DNA: TGTGCCAGCAGCAGGGACCTAAAGCTTGGAGAGACCCAGTACTTC
CDR3 protein: CASSRDLKLGETQYF
J gene: TRBJ2-5
V gene: TRBV7-2
D gene: .
clone size: .

CDR3 DNA: TGCAGCGTTGGGGGTGACAGGACGAACACTGAAGCTTTCTTT
CDR3 protein: CSVGGDRTNTEAFF
J gene: TRBJ1-1
V gene: TRBV29-1
D gene: .
clone size: .

CDR3 DNA: TGTGCCAGCAACTCCGTGGGGGCAGGGAGCTCCTACGAGCAGTACTTC
CDR3 protein: CASNSVGAGSSYEQYF
J gene: TRBJ2-7
V gene: TRBV28
D gene: .
clone size: .

CDR3 DNA: TGTGCCAGCAGTCCCGGTCCTAACACCGGGGAGCTGTTTTTT
CDR3 protein: CASSPGPNTGELFF
J gene: TRBJ2-2
V gene: TRBV7-9
D gene: .
clone size: .

CDR3 DNA: TGTGCCAGCAGCTTAACAACCGTCGATCAGCCCCAGCATTTT
CDR3 protein: CASSLTTVDQPQHF
J gene: TRBJ1-5
V gene: TRBV7-9
D gene: .
clone size: once

CDR3 DNA: TGCGCCAGCAGCCAAGATCACGGCGGAGGGGACGGAGACGAGCAGTACTTC
CDR3 protein: CASSQDHGGGDGDEQYF
J gene: TRBJ2-7
V gene: TRBV4-3
D gene: .
clone size: .

CDR3 DNA: TGTGCCACCTCACGGACTAGCTCCTACAATGAGCAGTTCTTC
CDR3 protein: CATSRTSSYNEQFF
J gene: TRBJ2-1
V gene: TRBV2
D gene: TRBD2
clone size: .

CDR3 DNA: TGTGCCAGCAGATCAAATATCGAGGGCTACACCTTC
CDR3 protein: CASRSNIEGYTF
J gene: TRBJ1-2
V gene: TRBV7-9
D gene: .
clone size: .

CDR3 DNA: TGTGCCAGCAGCCCCGGACTAGCGGGGTACAATGAGCAGTTCTTC
CDR3 protein: CASSPGLAGYNEQFF
J gene: TRBJ2-1
V gene: TRBV6-2/TRBV6-3
D gene: TRBD2
clone size: .

CDR3 DNA: TGTGCCAGCAGCTCAAGCCACAGGGCGGCCTACGAGCAGTACTTC
CDR3 protein: CASSSSHRAAYEQYF
J gene: TRBJ2-7
V gene: TRBV7-2
D gene: .
clone size: once

CDR3 DNA: TGTGCCAGCAGCTTAAATTCGGGGCTAGCGGGGCCTCGGAATGAGCAGTTCTTC
CDR3 protein: CASSLNSGLAGPRNEQFF
J gene: TRBJ2-1
V gene: TRBV7-3
D gene: TRBD2
clone size: .

CDR3 DNA: TGCGCCAGCAGTCAAATTGGGTTCGAGGCCTTATATAGGGGGGACACTGAAGCTTTCTTT
CDR3 protein: CASSQIGFEALYRGDTEAFF
J gene: TRBJ1-1
V gene: TRBV23-1
D gene: .
clone size: .

CDR3 DNA: TGTGCCAGCAGCAGTCCGACAGATCAGCCCCAGCATTTT
CDR3 protein: CASSSPTDQPQHF
J gene: TRBJ1-5
V gene: TRBV21-1
D gene: .
clone size: .

CDR3 DNA: TGTGCCACCAGTGATCCTAGCGGGAACACAGATACGCAGTATTTT
CDR3 protein: CATSDPSGNTDTQYF
J gene: TRBJ2-3
V gene: TRBV24-1
D gene: TRBD2
clone size: once

CDR3 DNA: TGTGCCAGCAGCTTAGGACAGGGGGCAGGTGGAAACACCATATATTTT
CDR3 protein: CASSLGQGAGGNTIYF
J gene: TRBJ1-3
V gene: TRBV7-8
D gene: TRBD1
clone size: .

CDR3 DNA: TGTGCCAGCAACCCACTTAGCGGGAGTGGTAATGAGCAGTTCTTC
CDR3 protein: CASNPLSGSGNEQFF
J gene: TRBJ2-1
V gene: TRBV9
D gene: TRBD2
clone size: .